The subject of this entry is one T cell receptor beta chain. Its antigen is undetermined. The authors used approximately 3.5 ug of total RNA per TCR library. TCRdb reprocessed the 5' RACE reads and reports one entry per CDR3 protein, with no DNA. This sample contains tens of thousands of distinct CDR3 sequences. The source of the sample is a study of monozygotic twins with inflammatory bowel disease. Study observations and caveats: It was observed that concordant and discordant twins did not differ in repertoire similarity, possibly given limited power. The existence of one strong signal or clonotype linked to IBD lacked support. Patient repertoires may carry noise from differing immunosuppressive treatments.

The receptor was isolated from a human donor with ulcerative colitis or Crohn's disease, or a healthy co-twin of an affected twin (not recorded which). The sequencing input was blood.

CDR3: CASSRGMNTEAFF. The rearrangement links TRBV3-1 to TRBJ1-1; TCRdb's D gene call, TRBD1, goes unchecked for lack of DNA. The germline CDR1 and CDR2 sequences are LGHDT and YNNKEL (reference sequence). The CDR3 runs 13 residues.